One and the same sample provided the 31 T cell receptor beta chains below, sequenced in a study of blood T cells in healthy people across ages. The second PCR ran roughly 6 to 11 cycles with a sample-barcoded 5' primer and J-beta primers. In TCRdb, the 5' RACE reads were re-called with MiXCR into one record per CDR3 protein. The sample lists some 560,000 distinct CDR3 sequences; about 29% were seen once. These same data were also listed under a study on T cells of mothers and their children.

The sample comprised blood. Receptors were obtained from a boy between 2 and 10 years old in good health.

This rearrangement joins TRBV12-3 or TRBV12-4 to TRBJ2-7, with 9 bases lining up with TRBD2. J gave up 3 bases and V 6 bases, and 3 bases lay outside the gene matches. The CDR3 has 13 amino acids. CDR3 protein: CASRPSGIYEQYF. CDR3 nucleotide sequence: TGTGCCAGCAGACCTAGCGGGATCTACGAGCAGTACTTC.

This clonotype showed up just a few times. The chain links TRBV15 to TRBJ2-4, with 10 nucleotides matching TRBD2. The CDR3 sequence is 15 residues long. Trimming cost V 5 bases and J 6 bases; bases outside gene matches: 7. Germline CDR1 is LNHNV and CDR2 is YYDKDF (reference sequence). CDR3 bases: TGTGCCACCAGCGCGGCGAGCGGGAGGGCAAACATTCAGTACTTC. Translated, it gives CATSAASGRANIQYF.

This clonotype was found a few times. The chain joins TRBV28 to TRBJ1-2; 9 bases are a match to TRBD1. V shed 5 bases and J 6 bases; nucleotides not matched to a gene: 10. The CDR3 spans 15 residues. Germline values: CDR1 MDHEN, CDR2 SYDVKM. CDR3 in DNA: TGTGCCAGCAGTCTAACGGGACAGGGAGGCAATGGCTACACCTTC. It codes for CASSLTGQGGNGYTF.

This clonotype was counted a few times. The J gene is TRBJ2-2, the V gene TRBV5-1; possible D gene TRBD2, 5 bases. CDR3 size: 16 residues. Germline V lookup: CDR1 SGHRS, CDR2 YFSETQ. V was trimmed by 4 bases and J by 1 base, leaving 14 bases between them. DNA for the CDR3: TGCGCCAGCAGCCTCAAGGCGACTATGAACACCGGGGAGCTGTTTTTT. Its translation is CASSLKATMNTGELFF.

In its sample, this clonotype was seen a few times. V and J are TRBV15 and TRBJ1-5; D might be TRBD1 (6 bases). V dropped 0 bases and J dropped 5 bases, with 17 bases sitting between them. The length of the CDR3 is 17 residues. Looked up from germline, CDR1 is LNHNV and CDR2 is YYDKDF (reference sequence). The CDR3 loop reads CATSRDGKGGADQPQHF. The DNA of the CDR3 is TGTGCCACCAGCAGAGATGGTAAAGGGGGAGCTGATCAGCCCCAGCATTTT.

This clonotype has only a few counts. V is TRBV6-6 and J is TRBJ2-1, with D perhaps given as TRBD1 or TRBD2 (6 bases each). The germline V and J ends were trimmed by 0 bases and 3 bases, with 9 bases remaining between them. Germline V gene data show CDR1 as MNHNY and CDR2 as SVGAGI (reference sequence). CDR3 size: 15 residues. CDR3 residues: CASSYSGGDYNEQFF. In DNA, the CDR3 is TGTGCCAGCAGTTACTCCGGGGGCGACTACAATGAGCAGTTCTTC.

The CDR3 protein is CASSQEGGRFYEQYF. The CDR3 DNA follows: TGCGCCAGCAGCCAAGAGGGCGGCAGGTTCTACGAGCAGTACTTC. The chain uses TRBV4-3 and TRBJ2-5; D unresolved. The DNA matches TRBJ2-7 better at its end, which makes the J call doubtful. Germline values: CDR1 LGHNA, CDR2 YSLEER. The CDR3 loop spans 15 amino acids.

This clonotype was seen many times. V gene TRBV7-2 combines with J gene TRBJ2-1; D gene ambiguous. V was trimmed by 5 bases and J by 0 bases, leaving 5 bases between them. CDR3 length: 13 amino acids. CDR1 and CDR2 (germline): SGHTA, FQGNSA. CDR3 sequence (DNA): TGTGCCAGCAGCCCGGGCTCCTACAATGAGCAGTTCTTC. Its protein product is CASSPGSYNEQFF.

This clonotype was detected a few times. This chain uses TRBV10-3 with TRBJ2-2; 8 nucleotides align to TRBD1. Per germline, CDR1 ENHRY and CDR2 SYGVKD. The CDR3 length is 15 residues. The junction had 6 bases not matched to a gene; V was cut back by 6 bases and J by 3 bases. The CDR3 coding sequence is TGTGCCATCAGCCCAAAGGACAGGGACACCGGGGAGCTGTTTTTT. Its translation: CAISPKDRDTGELFF.

This chain connects TRBV7-2 to TRBJ1-2, with 10 bases aligning to TRBD1. In germline, CDR1 is SGHTA, CDR2 FQGNSA. The CDR3 is 16 amino acids. V was clipped by 3 bases and J by 5 bases; unmatched bases: 9. The CDR3 is CASSFDGTGDIYGYTF. Here the CDR3 DNA reads TGTGCCAGCAGCTTCGATGGGACAGGGGACATATATGGCTACACCTTC.

This clonotype has a handful of counts. The rearrangement links TRBV5-1 to TRBJ2-2; D may be TRBD2 (7 bases). V lost 1 base to trimming and J lost 3 bases, with 19 bases between them. Germline V CDR1 and CDR2: SGHRS, YFSETQ. The CDR3 covers 18 residues. This CDR3 is CASSLHGGAVLDTGELFF. The CDR3 coding sequence is TGCGCCAGCAGCTTGCATGGGGGGGCCGTTTTGGACACCGGGGAGCTGTTTTTT.

This clonotype was found once. The chain has TRBV20-1 and TRBJ1-3; 7 bases align to TRBD1. This CDR3 is 13 amino acids long. The junction had 1 base not matched to a gene; V was cut back by 3 bases and J by 2 bases. Germline V CDR1 and CDR2: DFQATT, SNEGSKA (reference sequence). The CDR3 here is CSASTGAGNTIYF. The CDR3 DNA is TGCAGTGCTAGCACAGGGGCTGGAAACACCATATATTTT.

This clonotype was observed a handful of times. The rearrangement uses TRBV10-2 and TRBJ2-2; D not certain. Germline assignment: CDR1 WSHSY and CDR2 SAAADI. CDR3 length: 14 residues. V gave up 3 bases and J gave up 1 base, with 6 bases separating them. CDR3 residues: CASSEGLNTGELFF. DNA of the CDR3: TGCGCCAGCAGTGAAGGTCTGAACACCGGGGAGCTGTTTTTT.

For the CDR3, the DNA is TGTGCCAGCAGTTACCAGGGACAAGAGTGGGAGACCCAGTACTTC. This translates into CASSYQGQEWETQYF. The chain couples TRBV6-6 to TRBJ2-5, with D possibly matching TRBD1 (6 bases). CDR1 is MNHNY, CDR2 SVGAGI, per germline (reference sequence). V was cut by 2 bases and J by 5 bases, with 15 bases left in between. The CDR3 runs to 15 residues.

This chain uses TRBV5-1 with TRBJ2-1, with D perhaps matching TRBD1 (7 bases). Germline V lookup: CDR1 SGHRS, CDR2 YFSETQ. The V gene lost 6 bases and the J gene lost 8 bases, with 18 bases spanning the gap. The CDR3 extends over 14 amino acids. The CDR3 region has the DNA TGCGCCAGCAAGCGGAGGGGGCTTGAGGATGAGCAGTTCTTC. Its translation: CASKRRGLEDEQFF.

Only a few counts were recorded for this clonotype. V usage is TRBV5-1 and J usage is TRBJ2-4, with D hard to call. Germline loops: CDR1 SGHRS, CDR2 YFSETQ. Trimming stripped 0 bases from V and 3 bases from J, with 4 bases between. The CDR3 is 13 amino acids. The DNA for the CDR3 is TGCGCCAGCAGCTTGGGACTCAAAAACATTCAGTACTTC. As protein: CASSLGLKNIQYF.

This chain joins TRBV6-2 or TRBV6-3 and TRBJ2-1; no definite D call. Germline-derived CDR1 and CDR2 are MNHEY and SVGEGT. This CDR3 has 11 amino acids. V was clipped by 2 bases and J by 6 bases, with 2 bases between them. In DNA form, the CDR3 reads TGTGCCAGCAGTTACCCCAATGAGCAGTTCTTC. It is translated as CASSYPNEQFF.

The chain is built from TRBV29-1 and TRBJ1-2; unclear D gene. The CDR3 extends over 13 amino acids. The V end was cut by 5 bases, the J end by 5 bases, with 15 bases between. Germline lookup yields CDR1 SQVTM and CDR2 ANQGSEA. The CDR3 DNA reads as TGCAGCGTTTGTGTTGACTTTGATTATGGCTACACCTTC. It is translated as CSVCVDFDYGYTF.

J is TRBJ2-5 and V is TRBV4-3, with D tentatively TRBD1 or TRBD2 (5 bases each). Matching the DNA end better, TRBJ2-7 makes the J call doubtful. The length of the CDR3 is 15 residues. Looked up from germline, CDR1 is LGHNA and CDR2 is YSLEER. The CDR3 sequence is CASSQDRLGPGEQYF. The CDR3 region has the DNA TGCGCCAGCAGCCAAGATCGTTTGGGACCGGGCGAGCAGTACTTC.

The V and J genes are TRBV3-1 and TRBJ2-7, with 9 bases that match TRBD1. The last part of the DNA fits TRBJ2-1 better; the J call may be wrong. The CDR3 loop spans 16 amino acids. Germline CDR1 reads LGHDT; CDR2 reads YNNKEL (reference sequence). CDR3: CASSQDLGQGWYEQFF. CDR3 bases: TGTGCCAGCAGCCAAGATCTGGGACAGGGATGGTATGAGCAGTTCTTC.

This clonotype came up a few times. The chain uses TRBV19 and TRBJ2-5, with 14 bases identical to TRBD2. The closer fit of TRBJ2-1 to the DNA end suggests the J call may be wrong. CDR3 length: 19 amino acids. Germline V lookup: CDR1 LNHDA, CDR2 SQIVND (reference sequence). CDR3 protein: CASNPAPGLAGVTGNEQFF. In nucleotides, the CDR3 is TGTGCCAGTAACCCAGCGCCGGGACTAGCGGGAGTCACCGGTAATGAGCAGTTCTTC.

In its sample, this clonotype was seen a few times. The chain is built from TRBV12-3 or TRBV12-4 and TRBJ1-1, with D perhaps matching TRBD1 (5 bases). V lost 3 bases to trimming and J lost 1 base, with 9 bases between them. The CDR3 extends over 14 amino acids. CDR3 loop: CASSFSTGNTEAFF. CDR3 in DNA: TGTGCCAGCAGTTTTAGTACAGGGAACACTGAAGCTTTCTTT.

The chain joins TRBV10-2 to TRBJ2-7, with a tentative D call TRBD2 (6 bases). V lost 2 bases and J lost 4, with 18 bases in between. Per the germline V gene, CDR1 is WSHSY and CDR2 is SAAADI. CDR3 length: 16 amino acids. The CDR3 DNA reads TGCGCCAGCAGTGAGCCCACGGGGCGGGGCCCTTACGAGCAGTACTTC. Translating gives CASSEPTGRGPYEQYF.

The rearrangement links TRBV18 to TRBJ1-2; unclear D gene. The CDR3 has 13 amino acids. Germline V lookup: CDR1 KGHSH, CDR2 LQKENI. V was trimmed by 1 base and J by 3 bases, leaving 6 bases between them. The CDR3 region has the DNA TGTGCCAGCTCACCACAGGGCTACTATGGCTACACCTTC. It specifies CASSPQGYYGYTF.

The chain couples TRBV27 to TRBJ2-4, with a possible D match to TRBD1 (6 bases). Trimming took 6 bases from V and 3 from J, leaving 12 bases between them. This CDR3 spans 14 amino acids. The germline CDR1 and CDR2 sequences are MNHEY and SMNVEV (reference sequence). DNA of the CDR3: TGTGCCAGCAGCCTACAGGGAATCAAAAACATTCAGTACTTC. It specifies CASSLQGIKNIQYF.

There are a few counts of this clonotype. The chain links TRBV7-9 to TRBJ2-4, with D perhaps matching TRBD1 (6 bases). V dropped 1 base and J dropped 6 bases, with 13 bases sitting between them. CDR3 length equals 15 residues. Germline CDR1 and CDR2: SEHNR and FQNEAQ (reference sequence). This CDR3 reads CASSLETSDRNIQYF. Written as DNA, the CDR3 is TGTGCCAGCAGCTTAGAGACATCGGACAGAAACATTCAGTACTTC.

V gene TRBV10-3 combines with J gene TRBJ2-3; D is undetermined. CDR1 ENHRY and CDR2 SYGVKD come from the germline V gene. This CDR3 region has 14 residues. The germline V and J ends were trimmed by 2 bases and 2 bases, with 8 bases remaining between them. CDR3 in amino acids: CAISEGGYTDTQYF. The CDR3 nucleotides are TGTGCCATCAGTGAGGGCGGTTACACAGATACGCAGTATTTT.

This clonotype came up a few times. The chain has TRBV14 and TRBJ2-7; TRBD2 aligns across 8 bases. Trimming removed 5 bases from V and 2 bases from J; junction bases left unmatched: 2. This CDR3 comprises 13 residues. Germline V gene lookup returns CDR1 SGHDN and CDR2 FVKESK. DNA for the CDR3: TGTGCCAGCAGCGAAGCGGGAGCCTACGAGCAGTACTTC. This codes for CASSEAGAYEQYF.

The V call is TRBV7-2, the J call TRBJ2-2; TRBD2 agrees at 8 bases. The CDR3 is made up of 15 amino acids. Per the germline V gene, CDR1 is SGHTA and CDR2 is FQGNSA. J gave up 5 bases and V 3 bases, and 5 bases lay outside the gene matches. Here the CDR3 DNA reads TGTGCCAGCAGCTTTGGATCGGGGGGGACCGGGGAGCTGTTTTTT. It yields the protein CASSFGSGGTGELFF.

V and J are TRBV7-9 and TRBJ2-4; D is unresolved. CDR1 is SEHNR and CDR2 is FQNEAQ in the germline V gene (reference sequence). CDR3 size: 13 residues. V dropped 1 base and J dropped 7 bases, with 8 bases sitting between them. CDR3 in amino acids: CASSLGMSNIQYF. The CDR3, as DNA: TGTGCCAGCAGCTTAGGGATGTCCAACATTCAGTACTTC.

V gene TRBV5-1 combines with J gene TRBJ2-5; possible D gene TRBD2, 6 bases. The CDR3 is 19 amino acids. Per the germline V gene, CDR1 is SGHRS and CDR2 is YFSETQ. The ends were cut back, 0 bases at V and 2 bases at J, with 23 bases in the middle. DNA of the CDR3: TGCGCCAGCAGCTTGGTTCTTTGGGGGGAAGCGGGCCCACAAGAGACCCAGTACTTC. It specifies CASSLVLWGEAGPQETQYF.